Below, 8 T cell receptor beta chains from the same sample are listed, as sequenced in a study of blood T cell repertoires in COVID-19. The data were produced by immunoSEQ multiplex PCR, yet TCRdb's version contains in-frame clones alone and is incomplete. The data contain about 130,000 clones, roughly 86% of them seen just once; the ten biggest clones take up about 5.7%. Sequenced material: peripheral blood. The receptor set was obtained from a human donor in a cohort sampled during active COVID-19.

This sequence joins TRBV5-1 and TRBJ2-3; a weak D match, TRBD2 (6 bases). V lost 2 bases, J lost 0 bases, and 10 bases lay in between. The CDR3 loop spans 15 amino acids. The germline V gene has CDR1 SGHRS and CDR2 YFSETQ. As DNA, the CDR3 is TGCGCCAGCAGCTTCACTAGCCCTAGCACAGATACGCAGTATTTT. Residues: CASSFTSPSTDTQYF.

This rearrangement joins TRBV19 to TRBJ2-7, with 11 positions matching TRBD2. The germline gives CDR1 LNHDA, CDR2 SQIVND (reference sequence). After removal of 4 bases from V and 2 bases from J, the junction contained 16 bases not matched to a gene. CDR3 length: 19 residues. CDR3 in DNA: TGTGCCAGTAGTACCCGCGTACGGGGAAGACTAGCGGGGACCTACGAGCAGTACTTC. Its translation is CASSTRVRGRLAGTYEQYF.

The V gene is TRBV5-4, the J gene TRBJ2-1; 7 nucleotides line up with TRBD1. The CDR3 is 13 amino acids. Germline CDR1 reads SGHNT; CDR2 reads YYREEE (reference sequence). V trimming: 4 bases; J trimming: 10 bases; junction bases outside the gene matches: 8. The DNA for the CDR3 is TGTGCCAGCAGCGGCGTTACAGGGGTGGAGCAGTTCTTC. This sequence encodes CASSGVTGVEQFF. Full variable domain (rest looked up from reference TRBV5-4 and TRBJ2-1): ETGVTQSPTHLIKTRGQQVTLRCSSQSGHNTVSWYQQALGQGPQFIFQYYREEENGRGNFPPRFSGLQFPNYSSELNVNALELDDSALYLCASSGVTGVEQFFGPGTRLTVL.

The chain couples TRBV7-9 to TRBJ1-3; D unclear. The germline V and J ends were trimmed by 6 bases and 4 bases, with 19 bases remaining between them. Per germline, CDR1 SEHNR and CDR2 FQNEAQ (reference sequence). The CDR3 extends over 16 amino acids. The CDR3, as DNA: TGTGCCAGCAGACCTTTAGAGAACGATGTAGGAAACACCATATATTTT. This codes for CASRPLENDVGNTIYF.

This chain links TRBV15 with TRBJ2-5, with D unresolved. The V gene's germline CDR1 is LNHNV and CDR2 YYDKDF (reference sequence). The CDR3 runs 13 residues. With 0 bases removed from V and 7 bases from J, the gap between germline ends came to 9 bases. CDR3 in DNA: TGTGCCACCAGCAGAGATCAGGAAGGGACCCAGTACTTC. Protein: CATSRDQEGTQYF.

The V and J genes are TRBV19 and TRBJ1-5; a possible D gene is TRBD1 (5 bases). V was cut by 6 bases and J by 0 bases, with 15 bases left in between. The CDR3 has 16 residues. Per germline, CDR1 LNHDA and CDR2 SQIVND (reference sequence). The CDR3 nucleotides read TGTGCCAGTAGGGCAGGTGGGGCGTATAGCAATCAGCCCCAGCATTTT. The encoded protein is CASRAGGAYSNQPQHF.

The V call is TRBV7-8, the J call TRBJ1-6, with D unresolved. V was cut by 5 bases and J by 2 bases, with 13 bases left in between. CDR3 length: 16 residues. Germline V gives CDR1 SGHVS, CDR2 FQNEAQ. The DNA of the CDR3 is TGTGCCAGCAGCCCAGTTGCAGGTGCCTATAATTCACCCCTCCACTTT. Translation gives CASSPVAGAYNSPLHF.

The CDR3 coding sequence is TGCGCCAGCAGCCTGACAGCTAACTCTGGAAACACCATATATTTT. Its protein is CASSLTANSGNTIYF. The rearrangement joins TRBV5-1 to TRBJ1-3; D might be TRBD1 (5 bases). Germline V gene data show CDR1 as SGHRS and CDR2 as YFSETQ. V was cut by 4 bases and J by 0 bases, with 11 bases left in between. CDR3 length: 15 amino acids.